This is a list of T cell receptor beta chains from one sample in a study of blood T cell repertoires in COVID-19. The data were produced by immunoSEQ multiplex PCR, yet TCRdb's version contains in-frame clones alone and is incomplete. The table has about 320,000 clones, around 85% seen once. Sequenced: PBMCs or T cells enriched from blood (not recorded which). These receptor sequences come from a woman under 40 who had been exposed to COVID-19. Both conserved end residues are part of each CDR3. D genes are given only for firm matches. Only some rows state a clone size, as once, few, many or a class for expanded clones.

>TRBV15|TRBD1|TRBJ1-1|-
CATSLDRVGEAFF
TGTGCCACCAGCCTAGACAGGGTTGGTGAAGCTTTCTTT
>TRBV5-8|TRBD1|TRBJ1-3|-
CASSLDRAGNTIYF
TGTGCCAGCAGCCTCGACAGGGCTGGAAACACCATATATTTT
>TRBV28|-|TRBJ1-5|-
CASSLQGEGLQPQHF
TGTGCCAGCAGTTTGCAAGGGGAGGGATTACAGCCCCAGCATTTT
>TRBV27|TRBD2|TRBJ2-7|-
CASRIVAGAYEQYF
TGTGCCAGCAGAATAGTAGCGGGAGCCTACGAGCAGTACTTC
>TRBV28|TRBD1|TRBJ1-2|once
CATQLWTGGRANYGYTF
TGTGCGACGCAGCTCTGGACAGGGGGCAGAGCAAACTATGGCTACACCTTC
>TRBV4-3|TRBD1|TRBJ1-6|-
CASSQTGASPLHF
TGCGCCAGCAGCCAGACAGGGGCCTCACCCCTCCACTTT
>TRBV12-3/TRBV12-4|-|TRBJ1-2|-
CASSLVAAEGYTF
TGTGCCAGCAGTTTAGTAGCGGCGGAGGGCTACACCTTC
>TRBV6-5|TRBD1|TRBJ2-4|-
CASSYRDRKDIQYF
TGTGCCAGCAGTTACCGGGACAGGAAGGACATTCAGTACTTC
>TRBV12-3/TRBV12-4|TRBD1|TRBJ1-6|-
CASSLEGQSLRF
TGTGCCAGCAGTTTAGAGGGACAGAGCCTCCGCTTT
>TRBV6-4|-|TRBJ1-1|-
CASSNTANTEAFF
TGTGCCAGCAGCAACACAGCGAACACTGAAGCTTTCTTT
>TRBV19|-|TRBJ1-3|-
CASSNGERISGNTIYF
TGTGCCAGTAGTAACGGTGAGAGGATCTCTGGAAACACCATATATTTT
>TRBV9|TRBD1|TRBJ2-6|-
CASSAPGQPSSGANVLTF
TGTGCCAGCAGCGCCCCGGGACAGCCGTCCTCTGGGGCCAACGTCCTGACTTTC
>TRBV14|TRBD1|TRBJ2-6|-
CASSQDRGANVLTF
TGTGCCAGCAGCCAGGACAGGGGAGCCAACGTCCTGACTTTC
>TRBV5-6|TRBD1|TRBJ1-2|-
CASSSDRGYGYTF
TGTGCCAGCAGCTCCGACAGGGGCTATGGCTACACCTTC
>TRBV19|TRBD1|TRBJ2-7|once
CASTPGQGASYEQYF
TGTGCCAGTACCCCGGGACAGGGGGCTTCCTACGAGCAGTACTTC
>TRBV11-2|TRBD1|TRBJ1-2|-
CASRYRGQEIRFYGYTF
TGTGCCAGCAGATATCGAGGACAGGAAATAAGATTCTATGGCTACACCTTC
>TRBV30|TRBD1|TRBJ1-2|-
CAWSVGTGDYGYTF
TGTGCCTGGAGTGTAGGGACAGGGGACTATGGCTACACCTTC
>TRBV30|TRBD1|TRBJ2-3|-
CAWNSAGQGGRQYF
TGTGCCTGGAACTCAGCGGGACAGGGGGGACGTCAGTATTTT
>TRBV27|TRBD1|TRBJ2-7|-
CASSSPDRGPYEQYF
TGTGCCAGCAGTTCCCCGGACAGGGGGCCCTACGAGCAGTACTTC
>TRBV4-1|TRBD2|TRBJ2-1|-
CASSQVVSGGAGEQFF
TGCGCCAGCAGCCAAGTTGTTAGCGGGGGGGCAGGTGAGCAGTTCTTC
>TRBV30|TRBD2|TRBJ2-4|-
CAWVTGLAGRNIQYF
TGTGCCTGGGTAACGGGACTAGCGGGAAGAAACATTCAGTACTTC
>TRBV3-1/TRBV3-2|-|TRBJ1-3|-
CASSQGGGNTIYF
TGTGCCAGCAGCCAGGGGGGAGGAAACACCATATATTTT
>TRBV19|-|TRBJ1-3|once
CASSIDTVSGNTIYF
TGTGCCAGTAGTATCGACACCGTCTCTGGAAACACCATATATTTT